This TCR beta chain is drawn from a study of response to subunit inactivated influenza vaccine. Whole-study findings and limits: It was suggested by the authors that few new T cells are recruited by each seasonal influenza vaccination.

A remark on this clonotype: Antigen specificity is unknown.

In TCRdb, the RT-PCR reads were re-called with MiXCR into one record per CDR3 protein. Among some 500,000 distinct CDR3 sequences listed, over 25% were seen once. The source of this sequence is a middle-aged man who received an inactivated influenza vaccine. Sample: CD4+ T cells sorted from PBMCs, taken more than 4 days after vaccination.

The CDR3 nucleotides are TGTGCCAGCAGGGGACTAGCGGTAGATACGCAGTATTTT. Its protein is CASRGLAVDTQYF. The chain uses TRBV12-3 or TRBV12-4 and TRBJ2-3; 11 nucleotides align to TRBD2. The V segment lost 6 bases and the J segment 5 bases; nucleotides outside the gene matches: 1. This CDR3 contains 13 residues.